This T cell receptor (beta chain) stems from a study of CD8 T cells in ankylosing spondylitis. Concerning this clonotype itself: The antigen remains unidentified.

Germline V gives CDR1 MNHEY, CDR2 SMNVEV (reference sequence). The length of the CDR3 is 14 residues. Trimming removed 8 bases at V and 3 bases at J, with 17 bases between. Study outcomes and limitations: Seemingly distinctive of ankylosing spondylitis blood was a TCR beta motif formed by eight highly homologous variants.

Generation of TCR beta libraries employed quantitative 5'-RACE incorporating molecular barcodes. Each CDR3 protein gets one entry after TCRdb re-called the 5' RACE reads with MiXCR. The data hold 230,000 or so distinct CDR3 sequences, with 24% observed a single time. This chain uses TRBV27 with TRBJ2-7; maybe TRBD2 (7 bases). Sequenced material: blood, either unsorted or a sorted T cell fraction (not recorded which). This TCR was sampled from a male donor with ankylosing spondylitis or in good health (not recorded which). CDR3 protein: CASGGLGGLYEQYF. CDR3 nucleotide sequence: TGTGCCAGCGGGGGCCTCGGGGGGCTCTACGAGCAGTACTTC.